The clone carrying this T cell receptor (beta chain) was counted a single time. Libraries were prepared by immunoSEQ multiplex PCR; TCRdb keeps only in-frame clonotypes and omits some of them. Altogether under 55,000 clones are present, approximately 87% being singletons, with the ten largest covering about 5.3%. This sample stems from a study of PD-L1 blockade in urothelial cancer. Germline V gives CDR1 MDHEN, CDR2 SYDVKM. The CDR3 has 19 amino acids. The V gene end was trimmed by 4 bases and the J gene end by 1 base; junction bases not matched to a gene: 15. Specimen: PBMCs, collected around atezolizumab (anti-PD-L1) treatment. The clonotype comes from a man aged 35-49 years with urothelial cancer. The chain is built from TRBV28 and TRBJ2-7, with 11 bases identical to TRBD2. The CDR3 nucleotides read TGTGCCAGCAGTTCGCCGCTCTCTGCCGGGACTAGCGGATCCTACGAGCAGTACTTC. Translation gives CASSSPLSAGTSGSYEQYF.